Sequencing of this TCR beta chain was carried out in a study of blood T cell repertoires in COVID-19. Looking at the study overall: Samples of COVID-19 (acute and convalescent) were obtained from the United States, Italy and Spain. In each case, the material was cDNA or gDNA derived from T cells, B-cell-depleted T cells, or PBMCs.

TCRdb keeps only in-frame clones here, not all; method: immunoSEQ multiplex PCR. This sample carries roughly 200,000 clones, 86% of them seen once, and the ten largest clones take more than 5.5%. This CDR3 spans 12 amino acids. Losses at the gene ends were 3 bases for V and 10 bases for J; bases not matched to a gene: 2. Germline V gives CDR1 MRHNA, CDR2 SNTAGT. The TCR originated in a man aged 80 or over with acute or convalescent COVID-19. Sequenced: peripheral blood. This sequence joins TRBV6-4 and TRBJ2-1; 8 nucleotides line up with TRBD2. CDR3 region: CASSDLAGEQFF. CDR3 bases: TGTGCCAGCAGTGATTTAGCGGGAGAGCAGTTCTTC.